The subject of this entry is one TCR beta chain. Mismatch with germline at one junction end may stem from a read error. Total RNA amounting to around 450 ng was the source from which TCR beta cDNA was made with a constant-region primer. Generation of the TCR beta libraries relied on three nested multiplex PCR rounds using slightly modified ARM-PCR. TCRdb reanalysed the multiplex PCR reads using MiXCR and keeps one entry per CDR3 protein. The repertoire includes about 320,000 distinct CDR3 sequences, 60% to 80% of them detected once, and about 9.4% sits in the top ten. This record belongs to a study of tumor-infiltrating lymphocytes in primary liver carcinoma. Unsorted whole blood supplied the RNA, and germline DNA was extracted too. The specimen sequenced was peripheral blood. This receptor was identified in a man aged 40-49 years with primary liver carcinoma and hepatitis B virus infection.

CDR3 bases: TGTGCCAGTAGTTTGGTGGGGGTTGTAGAGACCCAGTACTTC. This sequence encodes CASSLVGVVETQYF. The chain employs TRBV28 and TRBJ2-5; D possibly matches TRBD1 or TRBD2 (5 bases each). CDR3 length equals 14 residues. Per the germline V gene, CDR1 is MDHEN and CDR2 is SYDVKM.